The next 9 T cell receptor beta chains were all read from a single sample in a study of blood T cell repertoires in COVID-19. Repertoires were generated with immunoSEQ multiplex PCR, while TCRdb's copy carries only in-frame clones and drops some. The sample lists about 170,000 clones; 82% were seen once. Specimen: peripheral blood. The receptors shown here come from a woman in her seventies with acute or convalescent COVID-19.

This clone occurred once. V gene TRBV27 combines with J gene TRBJ2-5; 7 nucleotides match TRBD2. J gave up 4 bases and V 5 bases, and 4 bases lay outside the gene matches. CDR3 length: 13 amino acids. CDR1 is MNHEY, CDR2 SMNVEV, per germline (reference sequence). CDR3 in DNA: TGTGCCAGCAGTCCACGGGGGGTAGAGACCCAGTACTTC. Amino acid sequence: CASSPRGVETQYF.

This chain links TRBV29-1 with TRBJ2-1; 13 bases agree with TRBD2. The V gene end was trimmed by 2 bases and the J gene end by 8 bases; junction bases not matched to a gene: 6. The CDR3 has 15 residues. Looked up from germline, CDR1 is SQVTM and CDR2 is ANQGSEA. CDR3 bases: TGCAGCGTTGAATCGGGACTAGCGGGATTACATGAGCAGTTCTTC. Amino acids: CSVESGLAGLHEQFF.

This clone has only a few counts. The CDR3 spells CASSDSGAYTDTQYF. The CDR3 DNA reads TGTGCCAGCAGTGACAGCGGGGCCTACACAGATACGCAGTATTTT. This chain links TRBV6-2 or TRBV6-3 with TRBJ2-3; TRBD2 aligns across 7 bases. In germline, CDR1 is MNHEY, CDR2 SVGEGT. V dropped 5 bases and J dropped 2; count of bases not matched to a gene: 7. This CDR3 has 15 amino acids.

This chain connects TRBV28 to TRBJ2-1; 12 bases align to TRBD2. CDR3 size: 16 residues. With 3 bases clipped from V and 9 bases from J, the junction kept 9 bases outside the gene matches. From germline, CDR1 is MDHEN and CDR2 SYDVKM. CDR3: CASSFMTSGRDGEQFF. In nucleotides, the CDR3 is TGTGCCAGCAGTTTCATGACTAGCGGGAGAGACGGTGAGCAGTTCTTC. The full variable domain, completed using reference TRBV28 and TRBJ2-1, is DVKVTQSSRYLVKRTGEKVFLECVQDMDHENMFWYRQDPGLGLRLIYFSYDVKMKEKGDIPEGYSVSREKKERFSLILESASTNQTSMYLCASSFMTSGRDGEQFFGPGTRLTVL.

The chain links TRBV5-4 to TRBJ2-7; weak D call: TRBD1 (8 bases). There are 18 residues in the CDR3. Trimming removed 4 bases at V and 5 bases at J, with 28 bases between. Germline loops: CDR1 SGHNT, CDR2 YYREEE (reference sequence). The CDR3 is CASSRSRTGRDFGDEQYF. The DNA of the CDR3 is TGTGCCAGCAGCCGATCTCGGACAGGGAGGGATTTCGGCGACGAGCAGTACTTC.

The sample holds a few counts of this clone. The V gene is TRBV19, the J gene TRBJ2-3, with no clear D. V lost 5 bases and J 2 bases, leaving 14 bases between the germline ends. Per the germline V gene, CDR1 is LNHDA and CDR2 is SQIVND (reference sequence). The CDR3 loop spans 15 amino acids. The DNA of the CDR3 is TGTGCCAGTAGTTCCCCGAGTGCCACCACAGATACGCAGTATTTT. Translation gives CASSSPSATTDTQYF.

The chain links TRBV7-2 to TRBJ1-4; TRBD1 might be the D (5 bases). The CDR3 consists of 17 residues. From germline, CDR1 is SGHTA and CDR2 FQGNSA. Trimming left V 2 bases short and J 0 bases short, with 13 bases between. The CDR3 sequence: CASSLQSGHSTNEKLFF. The CDR3 coding sequence is TGTGCCAGCAGCTTACAGTCAGGGCATTCAACTAATGAAAAACTGTTTTTT.

The chain is built from TRBV29-1 and TRBJ1-5; D ambiguous. Germline CDR1 reads SQVTM; CDR2 reads ANQGSEA. V lost 4 bases to trimming and J lost 0 bases, with 13 bases between them. This CDR3 comprises 15 residues. Written as DNA, the CDR3 is TGCAGCGTTGGTCGAGGGCGTAATAGCAATCAGCCCCAGCATTTT. Translating gives CSVGRGRNSNQPQHF.

The rearrangement links TRBV4-3 to TRBJ1-4; 12 bases align to TRBD1. This CDR3 is 16 amino acids long. V shed 0 bases, J shed 10 bases, and the junction held 6 bases outside the gene matches. Germline V gene data show CDR1 as LGHNA and CDR2 as YSLEER. This CDR3 reads CASSQDRGTGGGKLFF. The CDR3 region has the DNA TGCGCCAGCAGCCAAGATAGGGGGACAGGGGGCGGAAAACTGTTTTTT.